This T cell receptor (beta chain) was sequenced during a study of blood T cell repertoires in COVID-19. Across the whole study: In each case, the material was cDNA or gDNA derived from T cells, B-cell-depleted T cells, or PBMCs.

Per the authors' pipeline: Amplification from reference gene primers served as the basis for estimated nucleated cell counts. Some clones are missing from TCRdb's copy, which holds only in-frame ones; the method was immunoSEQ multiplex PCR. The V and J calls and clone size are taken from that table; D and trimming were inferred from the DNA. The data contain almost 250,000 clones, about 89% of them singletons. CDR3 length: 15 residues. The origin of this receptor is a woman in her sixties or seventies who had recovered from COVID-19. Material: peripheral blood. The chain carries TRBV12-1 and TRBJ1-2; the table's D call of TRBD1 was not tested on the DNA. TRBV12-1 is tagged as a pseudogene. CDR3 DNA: TGTGCCAGCAGACCGTGCAGGGGGCAGGTCTATGGCTACACCTTC. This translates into CASRPCRGQVYGYTF.